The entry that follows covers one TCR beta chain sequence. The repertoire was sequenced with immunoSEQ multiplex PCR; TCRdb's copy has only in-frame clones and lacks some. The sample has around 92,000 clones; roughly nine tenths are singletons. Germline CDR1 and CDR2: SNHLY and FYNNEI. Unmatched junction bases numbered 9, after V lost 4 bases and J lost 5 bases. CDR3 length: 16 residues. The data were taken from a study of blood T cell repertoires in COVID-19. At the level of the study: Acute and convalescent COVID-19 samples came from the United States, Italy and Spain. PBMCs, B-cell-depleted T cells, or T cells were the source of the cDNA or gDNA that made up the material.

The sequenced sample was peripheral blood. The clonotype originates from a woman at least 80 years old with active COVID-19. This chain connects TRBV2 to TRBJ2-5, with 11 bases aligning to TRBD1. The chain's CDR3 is CASSGSPGTGGETQYF. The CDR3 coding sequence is TGTGCCAGCAGTGGAAGCCCCGGGACAGGGGGGGAGACCCAGTACTTC.